The 4 T cell receptor beta chains below all came from one sample that was sequenced in a study of blood T cell repertoires in COVID-19. Produced via immunoSEQ multiplex PCR; TCRdb's table is partial and in-frame only. Altogether about 270,000 clones are present, roughly 85% being singletons, with the ten largest covering approximately 8.6%. The sample consisted of PBMCs or T cells enriched from blood (not recorded which). These receptors all come from a woman between 50 and 59 years old with acute COVID-19.

This sequence joins TRBV27 and TRBJ1-1, with 7 bases that match TRBD1. Germline CDR1 reads MNHEY; CDR2 reads SMNVEV (reference sequence). J was trimmed by 9 bases and V by 6 bases; bases with no gene match: 10. The CDR3 has 13 residues. In DNA form, the CDR3 reads TGTGCCAGCAGCCGACCCGGGACAGAGAAAGCTTTCTTT. Its translation is CASSRPGTEKAFF.

This clone was recorded once. In DNA, the CDR3 is TGTGCCAGCAGCATAGACAGGGCGCAAGGAAACACCATATATTTT. It translates to CASSIDRAQGNTIYF. The chain uses TRBV6-5 and TRBJ1-3, with 7 bases aligning to TRBD1. CDR3 length: 15 amino acids. The trim removed 6 bases at V and 4 bases at J, leaving 9 bases unmatched. Germline CDR1 MNHEY, CDR2 SVGAGI.

The chain is built from TRBV7-9 and TRBJ1-1; D is ambiguous. The CDR3 has 15 residues. The V end was cut by 1 base, the J end by 7 bases, with 16 bases between. Germline lookup yields CDR1 SEHNR and CDR2 FQNEAQ (reference sequence). The chain's CDR3 is CASSLDLQVAVEAFF. The DNA of the CDR3 is TGTGCCAGCAGCTTAGATCTGCAGGTGGCCGTTGAAGCTTTCTTT.

This chain's CDR3 is CAISLLAGERDEQFF. For the CDR3, the DNA is TGTGCCATCAGTTTACTAGCGGGGGAGAGGGATGAGCAGTTCTTC. The rearrangement links TRBV10-3 to TRBJ2-1, with 11 bases matching TRBD2. The CDR3 loop spans 15 amino acids. Trimming at V came to 5 bases and at J to 8 bases, leaving 8 bases not matched to a gene. The V gene's germline CDR1 is ENHRY and CDR2 SYGVKD.